The clone carrying this T cell receptor (beta chain) showed up just a few times. The antigen is unknown. The data stem from a study of cytomegalovirus exposure and HLA in healthy donors. Across the whole study: Earlier results showed 90 million to 120 million unique TCR beta sequences derived from roughly 180 million T cells. Study results and limitations: Association of a missense DCLRE1C variant with TCR beta V- and J-gene trimming was reported in a later analysis. Researchers reportedly found TCR beta sequences accurately predicted most subjects' HLA-A and HLA-B alleles.

The primer mix had 60 Vbeta and 13 Jbeta primers. Original methodology: An analysis performed later counted about 80 million unique TCR beta chains (around 11 million of them shared). The repertoire was sequenced with immunoSEQ multiplex PCR; TCRdb's copy has only in-frame clones and lacks some. D and trimming come from the DNA, and the V and J calls and clone size come from that table. The sample has 130,000 or so clones, 81% seen once. The sequence came from a man between 18 and 35 years old in good health and CMV-seronegative. Source material: PBMCs.

The CDR3 region is CASSLEQREQYF. The CDR3 nucleotides read TGTGCCAGCAGCTTAGAGCAGCGCGAGCAGTACTTC. The chain carries TRBV13 and TRBJ2-7, with D unresolved. This CDR3 is built from 12 residues. V was trimmed by 1 base and J by 6 bases, leaving 7 bases between them. The germline gives CDR1 PRHDT, CDR2 FYEKMQ (reference sequence).